These 28 T cell receptor beta chains were sequenced from one sample in a study of blood T cell repertoires in COVID-19. Assay: immunoSEQ multiplex PCR; the TCRdb copy retains only in-frame clones and omits some. The repertoire holds under 500,000 clones, with roughly nine tenths as singletons. Sequenced: PBMCs or T cells enriched from blood (not recorded which). The receptors were gathered from a woman aged 18-29 years with acute COVID-19.

The chain has TRBV5-4 and TRBJ2-3; D is possibly TRBD2 (5 bases). This CDR3 has 15 residues. Trimming stripped 2 bases from V and 2 bases from J, with 12 bases between. Germline V gene lookup returns CDR1 SGHNT and CDR2 YYREEE (reference sequence). The CDR3 DNA follows: TGTGCCAGCAGCTTCAGCGGCCAATTCACAGATACGCAGTATTTT. Translated, it gives CASSFSGQFTDTQYF.

The V call is TRBV3-1 (or the pseudogene TRBV3-2), the J call TRBJ2-1; D is unclear. The germline V and J ends were trimmed by 2 bases and 1 base, with 9 bases remaining between them. Germline CDR1 LGHDT, CDR2 YNNKEL (reference sequence). The CDR3 totals 15 residues. DNA for the CDR3: TGTGCCAGCAGCCAAATTGCGAGGTCCTACAATGAGCAGTTCTTC. This sequence encodes CASSQIARSYNEQFF.

The chain has TRBV28 and TRBJ1-2; 8 bases line up with TRBD1. The CDR3 is made up of 14 amino acids. CDR1 and CDR2 from the germline V gene are MDHEN and SYDVKM. Unmatched junction bases numbered 12, after V lost 6 bases and J lost 9 bases. CDR3 residues: CASSPGQALVSYTF. The CDR3 DNA reads TGTGCCAGCAGCCCGGGACAGGCCCTAGTAAGCTACACCTTC.

The genes are TRBV18 and TRBJ1-1, with 9 bases lining up with TRBD1. This CDR3 has 15 residues. Germline CDR1 reads KGHSH; CDR2 reads LQKENI. The ends lost 6 bases at V and 2 bases at J; junction bases unmatched: 7. The CDR3 region is CASSGGQGINTEAFF. CDR3 nucleotide sequence: TGTGCCAGCTCGGGCGGACAGGGGATTAACACTGAAGCTTTCTTT.

This rearrangement joins TRBV19 to TRBJ1-1; 8 bases fit TRBD1. The CDR3 has 13 residues. Germline trimming cut 7 bases from V and 4 bases from J; bases unmatched to any gene: 5. Germline V gene sequence: CDR1 LNHDA, CDR2 SQIVND (reference sequence). Written as DNA, the CDR3 is TGTGCCAGTACCTTGACAGGGGCCACTGAAGCTTTCTTT. The encoded protein is CASTLTGATEAFF. The full variable domain, completed using reference TRBV19 and TRBJ1-1, is DGGITQSPKYLFRKEGQNVTLSCEQNLNHDAMYWYRQDPGQGLRLIYYSQIVNDFQKGDIAEGYSVSREKKESFPLTVTSAQKNPTAFYLCASTLTGATEAFFGQGTRLTVV.

V and J are TRBV5-1 and TRBJ2-7; the D gene is possibly TRBD2 (5 bases). The CDR3 totals 15 residues. Germline CDR1 and CDR2: SGHRS and YFSETQ. The V and J ends lost 1 base and 4 bases respectively, with 15 bases between them. The CDR3 protein is CASSLSEGPQYEQYF. As DNA, the CDR3 is TGCGCCAGCAGCTTGAGTGAGGGCCCGCAATACGAGCAGTACTTC.

V usage is TRBV9 and J usage is TRBJ1-2; D not certain. V was clipped by 2 bases and J by 6 bases, with 11 bases between them. Germline V gene data show CDR1 as SGDLS and CDR2 as YYNGEE. This CDR3 has 13 residues. CDR3 region: CASSVAPVDGYTF. The CDR3 nucleotides read TGTGCCAGCAGCGTGGCCCCCGTGGATGGCTACACCTTC.

The sample holds one count of this clone. The rearrangement joins TRBV19 to TRBJ1-5; no clear D. The CDR3 covers 15 residues. Trimming took off 4 bases at V and 9 bases at J, with 19 bases between the two ends. Looked up from germline, CDR1 is LNHDA and CDR2 is SQIVND (reference sequence). CDR3 amino acids: CASSKSQWEAWPQHF. CDR3 bases: TGTGCCAGTAGTAAGTCACAGTGGGAGGCTTGGCCCCAGCATTTT.

The chain employs TRBV29-1 and TRBJ2-5, with TRBD1 matching 8 bases. The V gene end was trimmed by 4 bases and the J gene end by 5 bases; junction bases not matched to a gene: 6. CDR1 and CDR2 from the germline V gene are SQVTM and ANQGSEA. The CDR3 is made up of 13 amino acids. The CDR3 region is CSVGTGLLETQYF. CDR3 sequence (DNA): TGCAGCGTTGGGACAGGGCTTCTGGAGACCCAGTACTTC.

The chain recombines TRBV7-8 with TRBJ2-2; TRBD2 might be the D (5 bases). This CDR3 spans 16 amino acids. Germline V CDR1 and CDR2: SGHVS, FQNEAQ. The V end lost 1 base, the J end lost 5 bases, and 14 bases lay between the germline ends. The CDR3 here is CASSLVGSTGTGELFF. CDR3 bases: TGTGCCAGCAGCTTAGTTGGTAGTACGGGGACCGGGGAGCTGTTTTTT.

V gene TRBV7-2 combines with J gene TRBJ2-7; TRBD2 agrees at 8 bases. J was trimmed by 4 bases and V by 3 bases; bases with no gene match: 5. The V gene's germline CDR1 is SGHTA and CDR2 FQGNSA. The CDR3 totals 14 residues. The CDR3 is CASSLTSEIYEQYF. CDR3 nucleotide sequence: TGTGCCAGCAGCTTGACTAGCGAAATTTACGAGCAGTACTTC.

V gene TRBV3-1 (or the pseudogene TRBV3-2) combines with J gene TRBJ1-2; D gene unclear. CDR1 is LGHDT, CDR2 YNNKEL, per germline (reference sequence). V lost 0 bases, J lost 6 bases, and 14 bases lay in between. The CDR3 length is 15 residues. CDR3 DNA sequence: TGTGCCAGCAGCCAAGACAAACGGGGTTTCGATGGCTACACCTTC. Its protein is CASSQDKRGFDGYTF.

The chain combines TRBV29-1 with TRBJ1-2; 8 positions agree with TRBD1. J lost 6 bases, V lost 4 bases, and 7 bases had no gene match. Germline V gives CDR1 SQVTM, CDR2 ANQGSEA. The length of the CDR3 is 13 residues. DNA for the CDR3: TGCAGCGTTGTTAACCAGGGGGCGAATGGCTACACCTTC. It yields the protein CSVVNQGANGYTF.

The chain has TRBV7-2 and TRBJ1-5, with 7 bases fitting TRBD1. The CDR3 runs 16 residues. V lost 3 bases, J lost 3 bases, and 8 bases stayed unmatched. Looked up from germline, CDR1 is SGHTA and CDR2 is FQGNSA. The CDR3 protein is CASSFQQGYANQPQHF. CDR3 coding DNA: TGTGCCAGCAGCTTCCAACAGGGGTATGCCAATCAGCCCCAGCATTTT.

The table lists this clone with a few counts. This chain uses TRBV3-1 (or the pseudogene TRBV3-2) with TRBJ2-7, with TRBD1 matching over 8 bases. V lost 0 bases, J lost 3 bases, and 4 bases stayed unmatched. Per germline, CDR1 LGHDT and CDR2 YNNKEL (reference sequence). The CDR3 consists of 15 residues. CDR3 amino acids: CASSQEDRAGYEQYF. CDR3 sequence (DNA): TGTGCCAGCAGCCAAGAGGACAGGGCCGGCTACGAGCAGTACTTC.

V usage is TRBV28 and J usage is TRBJ1-5; D remains unclear. Germline values: CDR1 MDHEN, CDR2 SYDVKM. Trimming removed 7 bases at V and 4 bases at J, with 11 bases between. The CDR3 runs 13 residues. The CDR3 reads CASKNGANQPQHF. The DNA of the CDR3 is TGTGCCAGCAAAAACGGTGCGAATCAGCCCCAGCATTTT.

The V and J genes are TRBV27 and TRBJ1-1; unclear D gene. CDR1 is MNHEY, CDR2 SMNVEV, per germline (reference sequence). The CDR3 runs 18 residues. V was shortened by 2 bases and J by 1 base, with 20 bases between the two germline ends. The CDR3 protein is CASSLRPWSGSPNTEAFF. The CDR3 DNA is TGTGCCAGCAGTTTAAGGCCATGGAGCGGGAGCCCGAACACTGAAGCTTTCTTT.

V gene TRBV2 combines with J gene TRBJ2-5; possibly TRBD2 for D (5 bases). The CDR3 runs to 12 residues. Trimming left V 4 bases short and J 5 bases short, with 8 bases between. Germline CDR1 and CDR2: SNHLY and FYNNEI. The CDR3 loop reads CASSGLAETQYF. DNA for the CDR3: TGTGCCAGCAGTGGGCTAGCTGAGACCCAGTACTTC.

The V call is TRBV18, the J call TRBJ2-6, with D possibly being TRBD1 (6 bases). This CDR3 comprises 16 residues. Trimming took off 0 bases at V and 2 bases at J, with 8 bases between the two ends. Germline lookup yields CDR1 KGHSH and CDR2 LQKENI. CDR3 loop: CASSPPDSTGANVLTF. The CDR3 DNA reads TGTGCCAGCTCACCACCGGACAGCACTGGGGCCAACGTCCTGACTTTC.

The chain employs TRBV9 and TRBJ2-7; possible D gene TRBD2, 7 bases. The CDR3 extends over 15 amino acids. V lost 4 bases and J lost 4, with 18 bases in between. Germline V gene data show CDR1 as SGDLS and CDR2 as YYNGEE. The CDR3 DNA follows: TGTGCCAGCAGCCCGGGGGGCGGGAGCTTGTACGAGCAGTACTTC. Protein product: CASSPGGGSLYEQYF.

V usage is TRBV10-3 and J usage is TRBJ2-2; possible D gene TRBD1, 6 bases. Trimming took off 6 bases at V and 7 bases at J, with 15 bases between the two ends. This CDR3 has 14 residues. Per the germline V gene, CDR1 is ENHRY and CDR2 is SYGVKD. The CDR3 DNA sequence: TGTGCCATCAGACAACAGGGCCAGGACGGGGAGCTGTTTTTT. Translating it yields CAIRQQGQDGELFF.

The chain links TRBV28 to TRBJ2-7, with a weak D call TRBD2 (5 bases). CDR3 length equals 14 residues. The germline CDR1 and CDR2 sequences are MDHEN and SYDVKM. V lost 2 bases to trimming and J lost 6 bases, with 14 bases between them. CDR3 sequence (DNA): TGTGCCAGCAGTTTACCCCAACGCGGGTTCGAGCAGTACTTC. Its protein is CASSLPQRGFEQYF.

Here the CDR3 reads CASSSTSGRGYEQFF. DNA of the CDR3: TGTGCCAGCAGTTCCACTAGCGGGAGGGGGTATGAGCAGTTCTTC. The rearrangement joins TRBV6-2 or TRBV6-3 to TRBJ2-1, with 13 bases that match TRBD2. Per the germline V gene, CDR1 is MNHEY and CDR2 is SVGEGT. This CDR3 is built from 15 residues. Unmatched junction bases numbered 5, after V lost 4 bases and J lost 8 bases.

The CDR3 coding sequence is TGTGCCAGCAGCCGACCCGGGGGGGCCGGAAACACCATATATTTT. Translation: CASSRPGGAGNTIYF. The chain employs TRBV9 and TRBJ1-3; D perhaps matches TRBD1 (6 bases). V was clipped by 4 bases and J by 4 bases, with 15 bases between them. The CDR3 is 15 residues long. Per germline, CDR1 SGDLS and CDR2 YYNGEE.

The V call is TRBV5-5, the J call TRBJ2-5; a weak D match, TRBD1 (5 bases). In germline, CDR1 is SGHKS, CDR2 YYEKEE (reference sequence). Trimming shortened V by 2 bases and J by 4 bases, and 15 bases separated the two germline ends. The CDR3 runs 15 residues. CDR3 nucleotides: TGTGCCAGCAGCTTCGCAGGGCAGCGCGTAGAGACCCAGTACTTC. Amino acid sequence: CASSFAGQRVETQYF. The complete variable domain, with remaining parts taken from reference TRBV5-5 and TRBJ2-5, reads DAGVTQSPTHLIKTRGQQVTLRCSPISGHKSVSWYQQVLGQGPQFIFQYYEKEERGRGNFPDRFSARQFPNYSSELNVNALLLGDSALYLCASSFAGQRVETQYFGPGTRLLVL.

The rearrangement uses TRBV6-2 or TRBV6-3 and TRBJ2-2; 10 bases are shared with TRBD2. Germline V gene sequence: CDR1 MNHEY, CDR2 SVGEGT. This CDR3 is 16 amino acids long. J was trimmed by 1 base and V by 5 bases; bases with no gene match: 4. CDR3 nucleotide sequence: TGTGCCAGCAGTGCTCCTAGCGGGAGGAACACCGGGGAGCTGTTTTTT. Translation gives CASSAPSGRNTGELFF.

The chain combines TRBV11-3 with TRBJ1-1; D remains unclear. Germline V lookup: CDR1 SGHNT, CDR2 YENEEA. The CDR3 consists of 13 residues. V was cut by 2 bases and J by 3 bases, with 7 bases left in between. The CDR3 sequence is CASSLSTDTEAFF. The DNA of the CDR3 is TGTGCCAGCAGCTTATCCACAGACACTGAAGCTTTCTTT.

V gene TRBV11-2 combines with J gene TRBJ2-3; D remains ambiguous. Trimming took off 2 bases at V and 2 bases at J, with 8 bases between the two ends. Germline V gene lookup returns CDR1 SGHAT and CDR2 FQNNGV. The CDR3 is 14 residues long. The CDR3 reads CASSLRASTDTQYF. Here the CDR3 DNA reads TGTGCCAGCAGCTTAAGAGCATCCACAGATACGCAGTATTTT.